This T cell receptor beta chain was found in a study of a mutant IDH1 vaccine in newly diagnosed glioma. Study details: Of treated patients, around 62% were men and about 38% women, averaging about 40 years.

CDR1 is LGHNT, CDR2 FRNRAP, per germline. Trimming stripped 3 bases from V and 3 bases from J, with 12 bases between. The CDR3 runs 15 residues. Regarding time point: week 11, during vaccination. Every vaccination contained 300 ug of the mutant IDH1 20-mer peptide and was paired with topical imiquimod. Assay used: immunoSEQ multiplex PCR; TCRdb lists only in-frame clones, some missing. The table lists 110,000 or so clones, roughly 90% of them singletons. Details on this clone: The antigen remains undetermined.

V usage is TRBV12-5 and J usage is TRBJ1-3; D remains ambiguous. The sample in question was PBMCs, obtained from a glioma patient whose treatment included an IDH1 peptide vaccine. The sequence was obtained from a woman in her forties or fifties with glioma. The CDR3 nucleotides read TGTGCTAGTGGTTTTCTCGGCGGGCTTGGAAACACCATATATTTT. Translated, it gives CASGFLGGLGNTIYF.